The entry that follows covers one TCR beta chain sequence. TCRdb's copy holds only in-frame clones and misses some; the assay was immunoSEQ multiplex PCR. The table has roughly 2 million clones, 90% to 95% seen once. These data are taken from a study of shared clonotypes between healthy human individuals. Germline loops: CDR1 SGHNT, CDR2 YYREEE (reference sequence). The CDR3 extends over 16 amino acids. Trimming stripped 3 bases from V and 4 bases from J, with 18 bases between. This receptor was identified in a young man in good health. The source material was naive CD4+ T cells sorted from blood. The subset was: CD45RA+ positively selected. The chain links TRBV5-4 to TRBJ2-3, with D perhaps matching TRBD2 (6 bases). CDR3 in amino acids: CASSSGGLFSADTQYF. The CDR3 nucleotides are TGTGCCAGCAGCTCTGGAGGGCTATTCTCGGCAGATACGCAGTATTTT. Complete variable domain (other parts from reference TRBV5-4 and TRBJ2-3): ETGVTQSPTHLIKTRGQQVTLRCSSQSGHNTVSWYQQALGQGPQFIFQYYREEENGRGNFPPRFSGLQFPNYSSELNVNALELDDSALYLCASSSGGLFSADTQYFGPGTRLTVL.